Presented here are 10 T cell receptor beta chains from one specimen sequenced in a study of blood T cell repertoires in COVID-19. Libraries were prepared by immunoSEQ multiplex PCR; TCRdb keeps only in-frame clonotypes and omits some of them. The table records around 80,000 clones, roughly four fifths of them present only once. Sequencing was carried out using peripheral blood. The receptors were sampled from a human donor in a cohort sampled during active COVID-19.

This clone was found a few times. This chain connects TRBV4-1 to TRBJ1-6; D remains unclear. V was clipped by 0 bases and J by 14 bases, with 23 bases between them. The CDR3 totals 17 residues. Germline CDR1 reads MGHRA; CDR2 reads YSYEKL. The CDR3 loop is CASSQDSRTDISGALHF. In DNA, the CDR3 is TGCGCCAGCAGCCAAGATTCCCGGACTGATATTTCTGGGGCCCTCCACTTT.

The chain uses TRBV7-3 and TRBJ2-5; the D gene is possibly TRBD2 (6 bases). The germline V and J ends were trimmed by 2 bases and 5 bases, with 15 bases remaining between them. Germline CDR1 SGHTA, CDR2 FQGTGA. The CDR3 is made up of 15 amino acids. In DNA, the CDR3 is TGTGCCAGCAGCTTATTCGGGGGTCTATCGGAGACCCAGTACTTC. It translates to CASSLFGGLSETQYF.

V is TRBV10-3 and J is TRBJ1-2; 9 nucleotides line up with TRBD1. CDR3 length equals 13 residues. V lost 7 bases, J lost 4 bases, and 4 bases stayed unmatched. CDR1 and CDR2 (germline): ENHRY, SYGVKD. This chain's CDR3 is CAINPGQGYGYTF. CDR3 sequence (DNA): TGTGCCATCAACCCGGGACAGGGCTATGGCTACACCTTC.

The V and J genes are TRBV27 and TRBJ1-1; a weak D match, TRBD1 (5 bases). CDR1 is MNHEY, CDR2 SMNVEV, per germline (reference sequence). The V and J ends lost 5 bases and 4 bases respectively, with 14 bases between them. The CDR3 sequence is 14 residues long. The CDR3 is CASSRAGGSTEAFF. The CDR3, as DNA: TGTGCCAGCAGTCGGGCCGGGGGAAGCACTGAAGCTTTCTTT.

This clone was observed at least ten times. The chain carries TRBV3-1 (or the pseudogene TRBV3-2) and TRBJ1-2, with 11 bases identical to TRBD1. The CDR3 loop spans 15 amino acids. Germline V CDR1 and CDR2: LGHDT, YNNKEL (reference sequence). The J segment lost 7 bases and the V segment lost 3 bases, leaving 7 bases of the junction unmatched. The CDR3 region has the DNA TGTGCCAGCAGCCAGCGCGGGACAGGGGGGAGTGGCTACACCTTC. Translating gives CASSQRGTGGSGYTF.

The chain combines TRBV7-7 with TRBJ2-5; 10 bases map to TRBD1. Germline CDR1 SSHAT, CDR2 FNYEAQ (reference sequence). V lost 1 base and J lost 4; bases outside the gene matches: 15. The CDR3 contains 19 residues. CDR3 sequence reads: CASSLGRFWTGGDGETQYF. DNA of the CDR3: TGTGCCAGCAGCTTAGGGAGGTTCTGGACAGGGGGAGATGGAGAGACCCAGTACTTC. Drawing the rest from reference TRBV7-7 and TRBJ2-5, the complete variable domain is GAGVSQSPRYKVTKRGQDVTLRCDPISSHATLYWYQQALGQGPEFLTYFNYEAQPDKSGLPSDRFSAERPEGSISTLTIQRTEQRDSAMYRCASSLGRFWTGGDGETQYFGPGTRLLVL.

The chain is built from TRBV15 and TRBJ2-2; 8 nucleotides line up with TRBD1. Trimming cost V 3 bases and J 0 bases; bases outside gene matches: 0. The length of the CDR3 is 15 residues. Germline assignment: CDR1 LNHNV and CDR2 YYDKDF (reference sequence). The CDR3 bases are TGTGCCACCAGCAGGGGACAGGCGAACACCGGGGAGCTGTTTTTT. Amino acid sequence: CATSRGQANTGELFF. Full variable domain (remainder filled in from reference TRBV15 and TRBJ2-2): DAMVIQNPRYQVTQFGKPVTLSCSQTLNHNVMYWYQQKSSQAPKLLFHYYDKDFNNEADTPDNFQSRRPNTSFCFLDIRSPGLGDTAMYLCATSRGQANTGELFFGEGSRLTVL.

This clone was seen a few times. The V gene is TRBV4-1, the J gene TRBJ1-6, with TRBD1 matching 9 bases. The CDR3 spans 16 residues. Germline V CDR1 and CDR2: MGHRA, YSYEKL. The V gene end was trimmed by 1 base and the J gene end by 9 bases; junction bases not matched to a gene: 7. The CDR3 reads CASSQGTGTGSSPLHF. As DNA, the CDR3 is TGCGCCAGCAGCCAAGGCACCGGGACAGGGAGTTCACCCCTCCACTTT.

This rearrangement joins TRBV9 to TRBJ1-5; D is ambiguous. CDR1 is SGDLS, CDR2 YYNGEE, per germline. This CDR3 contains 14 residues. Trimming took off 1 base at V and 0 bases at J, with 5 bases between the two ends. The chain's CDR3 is CASSVSGSNQPQHF. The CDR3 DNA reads TGTGCCAGCAGCGTATCGGGTAGCAATCAGCCCCAGCATTTT.

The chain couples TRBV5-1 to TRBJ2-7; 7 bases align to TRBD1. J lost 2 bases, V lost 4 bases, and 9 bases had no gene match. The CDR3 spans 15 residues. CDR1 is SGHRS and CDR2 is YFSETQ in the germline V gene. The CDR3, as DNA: TGCGCCAGCAGCACAAACAGGGGACGAACCTACGAGCAGTACTTC. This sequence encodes CASSTNRGRTYEQYF.